The 29 T cell receptor beta chains reported below all come from one sample, sequenced in a study of shared clonotypes between healthy human individuals. Only CD45RO-negative cells positively selected for CCR7 counted as naive CD8 cells, so terminally differentiated effector memory CD45RA+ cells were excluded. Clones were read by immunoSEQ multiplex PCR, and TCRdb kept only the in-frame ones, dropping some. The table records 1.5 million to 2.5 million clones, about 95% of them present only once. The material sequenced was naive CD8+ T cells sorted from blood. These receptors all come from a man aged 18-30 years in good health.

This rearrangement joins TRBV27 to TRBJ2-7; 8 nucleotides align to TRBD1. V dropped 6 bases and J dropped 7; count of bases not matched to a gene: 17. CDR3 length equals 16 residues. CDR1 MNHEY and CDR2 SMNVEV come from the germline V gene (reference sequence). The CDR3 DNA reads as TGTGCCAGCAGCAGCTCGACAGGGGAAAATATGTGGGAGCAGTACTTC. This encodes CASSSSTGENMWEQYF.

The genes are TRBV7-9 and TRBJ1-2; D is unclear. V was clipped by 1 base and J by 0 bases, with 12 bases between them. This CDR3 region has 16 residues. Per the germline V gene, CDR1 is SEHNR and CDR2 is FQNEAQ (reference sequence). CDR3 coding DNA: TGTGCCAGCAGCTTAGTGGGCGCAGCCACTAACTATGGCTACACCTTC. Translated: CASSLVGAATNYGYTF.

This clone has a single count. This chain uses TRBV2 with TRBJ2-3; 7 nucleotides agree with TRBD2. This CDR3 comprises 15 residues. The J segment lost 0 bases and the V segment lost 7 bases, leaving 7 bases of the junction unmatched. CDR1 is SNHLY, CDR2 FYNNEI, per germline. CDR3 coding DNA: TGTGCCAGCACTTTCGTGGGGGGGAGCACAGATACGCAGTATTTT. Protein product: CASTFVGGSTDTQYF.

The chain joins TRBV30 to TRBJ2-7, with D possibly being TRBD1 or TRBD2 (5 bases each). CDR1 and CDR2 from the germline V gene are GTSNPN and SVGIG (reference sequence). V dropped 3 bases and J dropped 3 bases, with 12 bases sitting between them. The CDR3 runs to 13 residues. In DNA form, the CDR3 reads TGTGCCTGGAGCCGGGACCAGGACTACGAGCAGTACTTC. Amino acid sequence: CAWSRDQDYEQYF.

The chain carries TRBV5-4 and TRBJ2-2; 7 bases are a match to TRBD2. Germline lookup yields CDR1 SGHNT and CDR2 YYREEE (reference sequence). The CDR3 has 17 amino acids. The V segment lost 3 bases and the J segment 4 bases; nucleotides outside the gene matches: 12. CDR3 DNA sequence: TGTGCCAGCAGCTCGTCAACTAAGCGGGGCTTCACCGGGGAGCTGTTTTTT. Translation: CASSSSTKRGFTGELFF.

The chain employs TRBV10-3 and TRBJ2-6; D gene unclear. V was clipped by 7 bases and J by 2 bases, with 18 bases between them. Germline V gene sequence: CDR1 ENHRY, CDR2 SYGVKD. This CDR3 has 17 amino acids. CDR3 in DNA: TGTGCCATCACCGATCCTGGGTGGAGCCCTGGGGCCAACGTCCTGACTTTC. Translating gives CAITDPGWSPGANVLTF.

This sequence joins TRBV19 and TRBJ2-5; the D gene could be TRBD1 or TRBD2 (5 bases each). CDR1 is LNHDA and CDR2 is SQIVND in the germline V gene (reference sequence). Trimming took off 1 base at V and 1 base at J, with 10 bases between the two ends. The CDR3 is made up of 15 amino acids. The CDR3 DNA reads TGTGCCAGTAGTATAGTCAAGGGGACCCAAGAGACCCAGTACTTC. Residues: CASSIVKGTQETQYF.

V usage is TRBV28 and J usage is TRBJ1-1, with unresolved D. In germline, CDR1 is MDHEN, CDR2 SYDVKM. V lost 5 bases, J lost 1 base, and 20 bases lay in between. This CDR3 is built from 17 residues. The CDR3 bases are TGTGCCAGCAGTCCTCGGAGGGAGGTAGGAACGAACACTGAAGCTTTCTTT. Translation: CASSPRREVGTNTEAFF.

The chain employs TRBV10-1 and TRBJ1-4, with 8 bases aligning to TRBD1. The J segment lost 6 bases and the V segment lost 9 bases, leaving 9 bases of the junction unmatched. The CDR3 consists of 14 residues. Germline CDR1 and CDR2: WNHNN and SYGVQD (reference sequence). This CDR3 is CASRYGTGYEKLFF. CDR3 sequence (DNA): TGCGCCAGTCGCTACGGGACAGGATATGAAAAACTGTTTTTT.

A remark on this clone: The junction does not match germline at one end; this may be a read error. V usage is TRBV13 and J usage is TRBJ2-7, with TRBD1 matching 9 bases. CDR1 is PRHDT, CDR2 FYEKMQ, per germline (reference sequence). The CDR3 consists of 14 residues. CDR3 amino acids: CASSLGDRDGEQYF. The CDR3 coding sequence is TGTGCCAGCAGCCTAGGGGACAGGGACGGCGAGCAGTACTTC.

The V call is TRBV7-9, the J call TRBJ1-5; weak D call: TRBD1 (6 bases). The V gene lost 4 bases and the J gene lost 4 bases, with 11 bases spanning the gap. The CDR3 covers 14 residues. Germline V gene lookup returns CDR1 SEHNR and CDR2 FQNEAQ (reference sequence). The CDR3: CASSSGEINQPQHF. In DNA, the CDR3 is TGTGCCAGCAGCTCAGGGGAGATTAATCAGCCCCAGCATTTT.

J is TRBJ1-4 and V is TRBV5-1; no reliable D call. The ends were cut back, 5 bases at V and 0 bases at J, with 5 bases in the middle. Germline V gene sequence: CDR1 SGHRS, CDR2 YFSETQ. CDR3 length: 13 amino acids. The DNA for the CDR3 is TGCGCCAGCAGAATCGCAACTAATGAAAAACTGTTTTTT. The encoded protein is CASRIATNEKLFF. The variable domain in full, completed from reference TRBV5-1 and TRBJ1-4, reads KAGVTQTPRYLIKTRGQQVTLSCSPISGHRSVSWYQQTPGQGLQFLFEYFSETQRNKGNFPGRFSGRQFSNSRSEMNVSTLELGDSALYLCASRIATNEKLFFGSGTQLSVL.

This clone showed up just once. The chain combines TRBV4-3 with TRBJ2-7; D might be TRBD1 or TRBD2, each matching 5 bases. Trimming took off 1 base at V and 3 bases at J, with 13 bases between the two ends. The CDR3 contains 15 residues. Germline V gene lookup returns CDR1 LGHNA and CDR2 YSLEER. The CDR3 coding sequence is TGCGCCAGCAGCCAAGGCAGGGAGCAGTTCTACGAGCAGTACTTC. Translating gives CASSQGREQFYEQYF.

The chain has TRBV11-2 and TRBJ1-4; 9 bases line up with TRBD1. CDR1 is SGHAT and CDR2 is FQNNGV in the germline V gene. V lost 7 bases, J lost 7 bases, and 7 bases stayed unmatched. CDR3 size: 14 residues. The CDR3 here is CASTQGQGGEKLFF. CDR3 coding DNA: TGTGCCAGCACCCAGGGACAGGGTGGTGAAAAACTGTTTTTT.

The chain has TRBV9 and TRBJ2-1; D ambiguous. The germline gives CDR1 SGDLS, CDR2 YYNGEE. V dropped 4 bases and J dropped 12 bases, with 20 bases sitting between them. CDR3 length equals 14 residues. The CDR3 DNA reads TGTGCCAGCAGCTCCAGCGATTGGGATACAACGCAGTTCTTC. This encodes CASSSSDWDTTQFF.

This rearrangement joins TRBV6-6 to TRBJ2-7, with 10 positions matching TRBD1. Germline-derived CDR1 and CDR2 are MNHNY and SVGAGI (reference sequence). With 2 bases clipped from V and 4 bases from J, the junction kept 5 bases outside the gene matches. The CDR3 totals 15 residues. The CDR3 region is CASSYPGQGVYEQYF. CDR3 in DNA: TGTGCCAGCAGTTACCCCGGACAGGGGGTGTACGAGCAGTACTTC.

The chain has TRBV29-1 and TRBJ2-1; 11 bases agree with TRBD2. Losses at the gene ends were 1 base for V and 2 bases for J; bases not matched to a gene: 10. This CDR3 spans 18 amino acids. Germline lookup yields CDR1 SQVTM and CDR2 ANQGSEA. Here the CDR3 DNA reads TGCAGCGTTGAAGGAGGAACTAGCGGGAGAATCGCCTACAATGAGCAGTTCTTC. Translated, it gives CSVEGGTSGRIAYNEQFF.

The chain employs TRBV30 and TRBJ2-5; D is tentatively TRBD1 or TRBD2 (5 bases each). This CDR3 is 14 amino acids long. CDR1 and CDR2 (germline): GTSNPN, SVGIG (reference sequence). V lost 7 bases to trimming and J lost 0 bases, with 15 bases between them. CDR3 sequence (DNA): TGTGCCTTCAACTGGGGGTATCACCAAGAGACCCAGTACTTC. Protein product: CAFNWGYHQETQYF.

The rearrangement joins TRBV6-6 to TRBJ2-7; the D call may be TRBD1 or TRBD2 (7 bases each). Germline CDR1 MNHNY, CDR2 SVGAGI (reference sequence). This CDR3 comprises 15 residues. The V and J ends lost 6 bases and 4 bases respectively, with 19 bases between them. The CDR3 DNA is TGTGCCAGCAGCTCCTTCAGGGGGGGGGCTTACGAGCAGTACTTC. Its protein is CASSSFRGGAYEQYF.

The rearrangement joins TRBV4-2 to TRBJ2-7, with D tentatively TRBD1 or TRBD2 (5 bases each). Between the trimmed V and J ends, which lost 0 bases and 7 bases, there was a span of 10 bases. Germline CDR1 reads LGHNA; CDR2 reads YNFKEQ. This CDR3 has 13 amino acids. CDR3 bases: TGTGCCAGCAGCCAAGATACTGGGGGAGAGCAGTACTTC. It encodes CASSQDTGGEQYF.

V usage is TRBV7-9 and J usage is TRBJ2-3; D unresolved. CDR1 SEHNR and CDR2 FQNEAQ come from the germline V gene (reference sequence). Trimming left V 5 bases short and J 1 base short, with 16 bases between. The CDR3 has 16 residues. The CDR3 DNA is TGTGCCAGCAGCCCCATGGTAGGGCCTGGCACAGATACGCAGTATTTT. Protein product: CASSPMVGPGTDTQYF. Supplemented by reference TRBV7-9 and TRBJ2-3, the full variable domain reads DTGVSQNPRHKITKRGQNVTFRCDPISEHNRLYWYRQTLGQGPEFLTYFQNEAQLEKSRLLSDRFSAERPKGSFSTLEIQRTEQGDSAMYLCASSPMVGPGTDTQYFGPGTRLTVL.

V is TRBV13 and J is TRBJ2-2; D possibly matches TRBD1 or TRBD2 (5 bases each). Germline CDR1 is PRHDT and CDR2 is FYEKMQ (reference sequence). V shed 5 bases and J shed 0 bases, with 13 bases lying between them. The CDR3 spans 16 residues. Here the CDR3 DNA reads TGTGCCAGCAGCCCGGACGGGGCAGCGAACACCGGGGAGCTGTTTTTT. It specifies CASSPDGAANTGELFF.

CDR3 in amino acids: CASSQGLAAPGELFF. DNA of the CDR3: TGTGCCAGCAGCCAGGGACTAGCGGCTCCCGGGGAGCTGTTTTTT. The V and J genes are TRBV7-9 and TRBJ2-2; 11 nucleotides line up with TRBD2. Germline values: CDR1 SEHNR, CDR2 FQNEAQ (reference sequence). CDR3 length equals 15 residues. V lost 5 bases, J lost 6 bases, and 5 bases stayed unmatched.

The rearrangement joins TRBV7-6 to TRBJ2-1; D is unclear. V lost 0 bases, J lost 4 bases, and 7 bases lay in between. The germline gives CDR1 SGHVS, CDR2 FNYEAQ. The CDR3 contains 14 residues. The CDR3 here is CASSLADTYNEQFF. The CDR3 DNA reads as TGTGCCAGCAGCTTAGCAGACACTTACAATGAGCAGTTCTTC.

This chain uses TRBV11-2 with TRBJ2-2; no definite D call. The CDR3 covers 15 residues. The germline CDR1 and CDR2 sequences are SGHAT and FQNNGV. V dropped 3 bases and J dropped 0 bases, with 8 bases sitting between them. The CDR3 DNA sequence: TGTGCCAGCAGCTTGCCAGAATCGAACACCGGGGAGCTGTTTTTT. Translation gives CASSLPESNTGELFF.

Concerning this clone itself: Other nucleotide sequences in the sample specify the same CDR3. V and J are TRBV6-5 and TRBJ1-1; 7 bases match TRBD1. The germline V gene has CDR1 MNHEY and CDR2 SVGAGI. The V segment lost 2 bases and the J segment 5 bases; nucleotides outside the gene matches: 5. The CDR3 has 14 amino acids. The chain's CDR3 is CASSYTGEGTEAFF. CDR3 nucleotide sequence: TGTGCCAGCAGTTACACAGGGGAGGGGACTGAAGCTTTCTTT.

The chain has TRBV7-9 and TRBJ1-1, with 10 bases that match TRBD1. CDR1 and CDR2 (germline): SEHNR, FQNEAQ (reference sequence). The CDR3 has 15 residues. V lost 4 bases and J lost 4; bases outside the gene matches: 6. CDR3 loop: CASSSPRDRGTEAFF. CDR3 sequence (DNA): TGTGCCAGCAGCTCCCCCCGGGACAGGGGCACTGAAGCTTTCTTT. Full variable domain (missing parts from reference TRBV7-9 and TRBJ1-1): DTGVSQNPRHKITKRGQNVTFRCDPISEHNRLYWYRQTLGQGPEFLTYFQNEAQLEKSRLLSDRFSAERPKGSFSTLEIQRTEQGDSAMYLCASSSPRDRGTEAFFGQGTRLTVV.

On this clone: The identical CDR3 is also encoded by other nucleotide sequences in the sample. The V and J genes are TRBV28 and TRBJ2-7; D is undetermined. CDR3 length: 12 residues. From germline, CDR1 is MDHEN and CDR2 SYDVKM. Between the trimmed V and J ends, which lost 4 bases and 0 bases, there was a span of 4 bases. The CDR3 region is CASSSPSYEQYF. CDR3 nucleotide sequence: TGTGCCAGCAGTTCGCCCTCCTACGAGCAGTACTTC.

CDR3 DNA sequence: TGTGCCAGCAGTCGTTTAGCTTGGAGCTCCTACAATGAGCAGTTCTTC. It specifies CASSRLAWSSYNEQFF. The V and J genes are TRBV2 and TRBJ2-1; D is unclear. The V end was cut by 5 bases, the J end by 0 bases, with 14 bases between. Germline loops: CDR1 SNHLY, CDR2 FYNNEI. CDR3 size: 16 residues. The full variable domain, rest sourced from reference TRBV2 and TRBJ2-1, is EPEVTQTPSHQVTQMGQEVILRCVPISNHLYFYWYRQILGQKVEFLVSFYNNEISEKSEIFDDQFSVERPDGSNFTLKIRSTKLEDSAMYFCASSRLAWSSYNEQFFGPGTRLTVL.